This TCR beta chain was identified during a study of regulatory dendritic cells for organ transplantation. General observations from the study: Mature dendritic cells appeared to drive more memory CD8+ clonal expansion than regulatory ones.

The protocol was immunoSEQ multiplex PCR, while the TCRdb copy is restricted to in-frame clones and leaves out a portion. Of fewer than 40,000 clones in the sample, around 90% were seen once. To note about this clone: Its antigen is as yet unknown.

V lost 3 bases and J lost 2; bases outside the gene matches: 1. The germline V gene encodes CDR1 LGHNA and CDR2 YNFKEQ. The CDR3 covers 13 residues. This sequence originates from a human donor in good health. The chain has TRBV4-2 and TRBJ2-7; 7 bases are a match to TRBD2. Specimen: naive CD8+ T cells from blood. The sample's subset: CD45RA+ naive T cells. The CDR3 spells CASSQGGAYEQYF. In nucleotides, the CDR3 is TGTGCCAGCAGCCAGGGGGGGGCCTACGAGCAGTACTTC.